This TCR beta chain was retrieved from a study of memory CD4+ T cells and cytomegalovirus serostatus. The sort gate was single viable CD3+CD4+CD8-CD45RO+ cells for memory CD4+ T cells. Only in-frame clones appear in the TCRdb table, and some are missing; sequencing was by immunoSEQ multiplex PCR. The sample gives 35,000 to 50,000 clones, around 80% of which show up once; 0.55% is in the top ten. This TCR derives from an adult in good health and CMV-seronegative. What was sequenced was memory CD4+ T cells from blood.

The CDR3 DNA reads TGCGCCAGCGGGGACCAAGGAGGGACGCAGTATTTT. The encoded protein is CASGDQGGTQYF. V is TRBV10-1 and J is TRBJ2-3; a possible D gene is TRBD2 (6 bases). Trimming cost V 8 bases and J 9 bases, with 15 bases left between them. The V gene's germline CDR1 is WNHNN and CDR2 SYGVQD (reference sequence). The CDR3 loop spans 12 amino acids.